This T cell receptor beta chain was identified during a study of T cell repertoires in cytomegalovirus infection. Turning to the study itself: Based on public TCR beta signatures, there were indications of CMV infection and of a matching HLA type. Study-level points and caveats: Of the TCR beta families, the public ones yielded a cumulative frequency that identified carriers of CMV plus the relevant HLA. Across the ex vivo response, the dominant clonotypes were HLA-C-restricted CMV-specific TCR beta clonotypes.

TCRdb processed the reads anew with MiXCR; each CDR3 protein has one entry. The sample yields 480,000 or so distinct CDR3 sequences, approximately 10% seen once. Germline-derived CDR1 and CDR2 are SGHTA and FQGNSA. V was clipped by 1 base and J by 6 bases, with 13 bases between them. The CDR3 contains 15 residues. The table lists this clonotype with many counts. What it recognizes is unknown. The chain employs TRBV7-2 and TRBJ1-5, with D tentatively TRBD1 (5 bases). The sequence derives from a human donor in good health (CMV status not recorded). Some clones in this sample may be carry-over from other donors' samples. Sequenced input: PBMCs. For the CDR3, the DNA is TGTGCCAGCAGCTTAGACGGGGGTACGGTTCAGCCCCAGCATTTT. Encoded protein: CASSLDGGTVQPQHF.